Detailed here is one TCR beta chain. For each donor, at least one pre-ART and at least two post-ART PBMC samples were available. This specimen comes from a study of long-term antiretroviral therapy in people with HIV. Study summary: When the earliest samples were collected, ART was typically delayed until CD4 counts fell.

With survey level as its setting, the immunoSEQ assay was v3.0. Clones were sequenced by immunoSEQ multiplex PCR, and TCRdb holds only the in-frame ones, with some missing. The sample records 29,000 or so clones, over 90% being singletons. Between the trimmed V and J ends, which lost 1 base and 5 bases, there was a span of 12 bases. CDR1 is SNHLY and CDR2 is FYNNEI in the germline V gene. This CDR3 is 15 amino acids long. Sequenced material: unsorted PBMCs, taken around 6.5 years after starting antiretroviral therapy. This receptor was obtained from a woman aged 40-49 years with HIV. The rearrangement joins TRBV2 to TRBJ1-5, with D perhaps matching TRBD1 (6 bases). The CDR3 DNA sequence: TGTGCCAGCAGTGAAGTAAAGGGGGATGATCAGCCCCAGCATTTT. Its translation is CASSEVKGDDQPQHF.